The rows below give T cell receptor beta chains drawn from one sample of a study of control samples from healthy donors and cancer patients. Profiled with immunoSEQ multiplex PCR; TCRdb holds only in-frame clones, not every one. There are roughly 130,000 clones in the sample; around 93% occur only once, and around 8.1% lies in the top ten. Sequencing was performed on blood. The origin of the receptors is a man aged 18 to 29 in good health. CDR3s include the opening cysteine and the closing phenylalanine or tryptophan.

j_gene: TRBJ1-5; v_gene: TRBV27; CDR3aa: CASSLGTNQPQHF
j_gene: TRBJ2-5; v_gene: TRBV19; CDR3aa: CASSTPGQETQYF
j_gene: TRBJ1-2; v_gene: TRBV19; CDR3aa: CASSNGWLYGYTF
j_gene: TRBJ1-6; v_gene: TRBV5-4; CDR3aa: CASSFEGAGSPLHF
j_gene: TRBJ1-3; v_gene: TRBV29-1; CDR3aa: CSVEGATATSGNTIYF
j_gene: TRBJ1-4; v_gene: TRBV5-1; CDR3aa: CASSGTDSTNEKLFF
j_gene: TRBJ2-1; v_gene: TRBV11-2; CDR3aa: CASSFRTGFDEQFF
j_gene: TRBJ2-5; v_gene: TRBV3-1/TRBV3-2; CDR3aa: CASSQGASGGLGETQYF
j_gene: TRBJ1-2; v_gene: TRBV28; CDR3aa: CASSFAQGDYGYTF
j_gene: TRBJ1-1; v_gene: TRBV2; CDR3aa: CASSEALPLSDTEAFF
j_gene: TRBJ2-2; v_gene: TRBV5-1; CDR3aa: CASSHPQRGARTGELFF
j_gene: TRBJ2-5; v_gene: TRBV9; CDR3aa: CASSKLRDTQETQYF
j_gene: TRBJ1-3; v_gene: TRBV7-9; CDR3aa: CASSSVQAGNTIYF
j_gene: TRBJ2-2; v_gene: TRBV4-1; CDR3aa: CASSQDEGNAAGELFF
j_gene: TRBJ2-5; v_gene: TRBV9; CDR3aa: CASSPGTPRGETQYF
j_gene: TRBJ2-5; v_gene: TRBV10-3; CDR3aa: CAISVRDREIETQYF
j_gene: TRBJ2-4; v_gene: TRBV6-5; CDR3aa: CASSTTGTINIQYF
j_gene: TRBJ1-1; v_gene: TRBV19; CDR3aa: CASIPGQGLEAFF
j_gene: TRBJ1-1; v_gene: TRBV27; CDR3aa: CASSLSAGGTEAFF
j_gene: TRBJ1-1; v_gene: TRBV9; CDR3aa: CASSVRQGGEAFF
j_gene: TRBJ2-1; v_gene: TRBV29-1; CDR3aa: CSGLSLDRVVNEQFF
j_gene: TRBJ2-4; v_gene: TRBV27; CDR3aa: CASRQGGQNIQYF
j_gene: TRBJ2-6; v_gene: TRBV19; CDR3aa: CASSILDRAGANVLTF
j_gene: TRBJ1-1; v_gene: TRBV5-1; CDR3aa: CASSSLGSNTEAFF
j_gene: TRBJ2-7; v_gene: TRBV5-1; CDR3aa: CASSFPGTYEQYF
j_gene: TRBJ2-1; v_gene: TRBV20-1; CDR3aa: CSMGVNEQFF
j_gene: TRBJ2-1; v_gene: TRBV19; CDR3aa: CASSIWNEQFF
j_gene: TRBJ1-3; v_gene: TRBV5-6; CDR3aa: CASSFRGQVFGNTIYF
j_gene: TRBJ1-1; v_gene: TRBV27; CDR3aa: CASSLMRGWNTEAFF
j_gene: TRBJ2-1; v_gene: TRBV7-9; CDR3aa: CASSPLDRGNSHRDEQFF
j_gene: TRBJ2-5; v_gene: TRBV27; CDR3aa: CASSSSMAGEGPQYF
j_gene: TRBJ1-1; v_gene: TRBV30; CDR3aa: CAWSTPGGGPEAFF